This record looks at one T cell receptor beta chain sequence and its context. In the original processing: Researchers report that nucleated cell counts were estimated from reference gene primer amplification. Assay: immunoSEQ multiplex PCR; the TCRdb copy retains only in-frame clones and omits some. That table gives V, J and clone size, and the DNA gave D and trimming. The sample has 120,000 to 150,000 clones; 70% to 90% are singletons. Germline lookup yields CDR1 LNHDA and CDR2 SQIVND (reference sequence). The junction had 18 bases not matched to a gene; V was cut back by 3 bases and J by 8 bases. CDR3 length: 17 residues. This record comes from a study of blood T cell repertoires in COVID-19. On the study more broadly: Some COVID-19 samples were acute and others convalescent; all came from the United States, Italy and Spain. From T cells, B-cell-depleted T cells, or PBMCs came the material, which was cDNA or gDNA.

The chain carries TRBV19 and TRBJ1-2; the match to TRBD1 covers 7 bases. The specimen sequenced was peripheral blood. The clonotype originates from a woman aged 55-69 years with COVID-19, enrolled during active disease. The CDR3 region is CASSIVGRGQVMGGYTF. DNA of the CDR3: TGTGCCAGTAGTATCGTGGGTCGCGGACAGGTTATGGGCGGCTACACCTTC.